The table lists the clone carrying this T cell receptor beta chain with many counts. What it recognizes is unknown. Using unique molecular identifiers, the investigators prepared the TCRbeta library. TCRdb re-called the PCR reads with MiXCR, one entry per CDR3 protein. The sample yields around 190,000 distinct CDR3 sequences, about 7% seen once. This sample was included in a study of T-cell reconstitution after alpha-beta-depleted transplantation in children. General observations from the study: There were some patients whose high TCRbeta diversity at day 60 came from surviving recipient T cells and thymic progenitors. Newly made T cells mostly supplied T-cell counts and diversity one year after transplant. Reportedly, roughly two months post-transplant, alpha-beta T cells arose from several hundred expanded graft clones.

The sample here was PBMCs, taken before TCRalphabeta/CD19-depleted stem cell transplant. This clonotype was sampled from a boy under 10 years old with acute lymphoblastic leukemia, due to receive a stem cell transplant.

The CDR3 DNA reads TGCGCCAGCAGCTTGGTGGCAGGGGACACAGATACGCAGTATTTT. Protein: CASSLVAGDTDTQYF. The chain links TRBV5-1 to TRBJ2-3; D perhaps matches TRBD1 (6 bases). This CDR3 has 15 residues. CDR1 SGHRS and CDR2 YFSETQ come from the germline V gene. Trimming stripped 0 bases from V and 2 bases from J, with 10 bases between.